This T cell receptor (beta chain) was observed in a study of T cells in localized non-small cell lung cancer. General study points: A higher density of T cells in blood coincided with extended overall survival. Uninvolved adjacent lung showed higher T cell clonality than tumor.

This CDR3 is 14 amino acids long. CDR1 is LNHNV, CDR2 YYDKDF, per germline (reference sequence). With 1 base clipped from V and 5 bases from J, the junction kept 3 bases outside the gene matches. Notes on this clone: The antigen remains undetermined.

Only in-frame clones appear in the TCRdb table, and some are missing; sequencing was by immunoSEQ multiplex PCR. The sample has 25,000 to 35,000 clones, about four fifths seen once. Sequenced here: peripheral blood, sampled before any cancer treatment. The chain has TRBV15 and TRBJ2-7; 9 nucleotides align to TRBD1. This clonotype was obtained from a male donor aged 60 or older with stage III squamous cell lung carcinoma. The CDR3 reads CATSRGRDRDEQYF. In DNA form, the CDR3 reads TGTGCCACCAGCAGAGGTCGGGACAGGGACGAGCAGTACTTC.